The clone carrying this T cell receptor (beta chain) was seen at least ten times. What it binds is unknown. This entry comes from a study of human T cells and chemical hapten exposure. The library put unique molecular identifiers onto individual cDNA molecules. One entry per CDR3 protein, called by TCRdb with MiXCR from the reads. The sample holds around 120,000 distinct CDR3 sequences, 8.5% to 9% seen once. The CDR3 has 16 amino acids. Germline V gene lookup returns CDR1 MNHEY and CDR2 SVGAGI. Trimming took off 2 bases at V and 1 base at J, with 13 bases between the two ends. General study results and limits: Sensitizing with DPC caused no change in TCRs above 1 in 1000 frequency.

Unseparated into fractions, whole blood served as the source from which total RNA was extracted. The source of this sequence is a human donor in good health. Some clones in this sample may be carry-over from other donors' samples. This chain links TRBV6-5 with TRBJ2-3; tentatively, D is TRBD1 (7 bases). The sample consisted of whole blood. In DNA form, the CDR3 reads TGTGCCAGCAGTTACCAGGGCAGGGGGGGCACAGATACGCAGTATTTT. The encoded protein is CASSYQGRGGTDTQYF.